Listed below are T cell receptor beta chains from one sample, sequenced in a study of cytomegalovirus exposure and HLA in healthy donors. Method: immunoSEQ multiplex PCR; TCRdb's copy keeps in-frame clones and lacks some. This sample has approximately 210,000 clones, with around 79% found just once. The sequencing sample was made of PBMCs. Receptor source: a male donor in good health and CMV-seronegative. Both conserved end residues are part of each CDR3. D genes are given only for firm matches. Not every row has a clone size; where given, it reads once, few, many or a size class.

v_call,clone_size,d_call,j_call,cdr3_aa,cdr3_nt
TRBV29-1,NA,TRBD1,TRBJ2-3,CSVALGQGETDTQYF,TGCAGCGTGGCGCTGGGACAGGGGGAGACAGATACGCAGTATTTT
TRBV7-2,NA,TRBD1,TRBJ2-7,CASSLGQGGGEQYF,TGTGCCAGCAGCTTAGGACAGGGGGGAGGCGAGCAGTACTTC
TRBV19,NA,NA,TRBJ2-7,CASSPSSTGRRYEQYF,TGTGCCAGTAGTCCGTCCTCAACAGGGCGGAGATACGAGCAGTACTTC
TRBV9,NA,NA,TRBJ2-7,CASSGTGTYEQYF,TGTGCCAGCAGCGGCACAGGGACCTACGAGCAGTACTTC
TRBV5-3,NA,TRBD1,TRBJ1-3,CARSWETGSSGNTIYF,TGTGCCAGAAGCTGGGAGACAGGGTCCTCTGGAAACACCATATATTTT
TRBV18,NA,NA,TRBJ1-1,CASSPPPGMNTEAFF,TGTGCCAGCTCACCACCTCCGGGGATGAACACTGAAGCTTTCTTT
TRBV4-3,NA,NA,TRBJ2-6,CASSQDQGTGANVLTF,TGCGCCAGCAGCCAAGATCAGGGGACAGGGGCCAACGTCCTGACTTTC
TRBV5-6,NA,NA,TRBJ1-3,CASSLAGGILGYSGNTIYF,TGTGCCAGCAGCTTGGCAGGAGGTATCTTGGGGTACTCTGGAAACACCATATATTTT
TRBV28,NA,TRBD2,TRBJ2-7,CASSFSGSTAYEQYF,TGTGCCAGCAGTTTTAGCGGGAGCACAGCCTACGAGCAGTACTTC
TRBV15,NA,NA,TRBJ2-1,CATSRPSGPHNEQFF,TGTGCCACCAGCAGACCGAGCGGCCCCCACAATGAGCAGTTCTTC
TRBV7-8,NA,NA,TRBJ2-5,CASSLGGGETQYF,TGTGCCAGCAGCTTAGGTGGGGGGGAGACCCAGTACTTC
TRBV7-9,NA,NA,TRBJ2-2,CASSLGVGLNTGELFF,TGTGCCAGCAGCTTAGGAGTCGGACTCAACACCGGGGAGCTGTTTTTT
TRBV6-5,NA,NA,TRBJ2-7,CASSAGQQYEQYF,TGTGCCAGCAGTGCGGGACAGCAATACGAGCAGTACTTC
TRBV5-1,NA,NA,TRBJ2-6,CASSWRQPGGTGANVLTF,TGCGCCAGCAGCTGGCGGCAACCAGGGGGGACCGGGGCCAACGTCCTGACTTTC
TRBV6-4,NA,NA,TRBJ2-3,CASDPSGLLFHTQYF,TGTGCCAGCGACCCCTCAGGGCTTCTTTTCCATACGCAGTATTTT
TRBV30,few,NA,TRBJ1-4,CAWSVRQGISANEKLFF,TGTGCCTGGAGTGTTCGGCAGGGAATAAGTGCTAATGAAAAACTGTTTTTT
TRBV27,NA,NA,TRBJ2-2,CASSLAGSGELFF,TGTGCCAGCAGTTTAGCAGGCTCAGGGGAGCTGTTTTTT
TRBV5-4,NA,TRBD2,TRBJ2-1,CASSLEAGGGAYNEQFF,TGTGCCAGCAGCTTAGAGGCGGGCGGGGGGGCCTACAATGAGCAGTTCTTC
TRBV27,NA,TRBD1,TRBJ2-3,CASSPGQVTTDTQYF,TGTGCCAGCAGCCCGGGACAGGTCACCACAGATACGCAGTATTTT
TRBV30,NA,TRBD2,TRBJ2-5,CAWSGRARETQYF,TGTGCCTGGAGCGGGAGGGCGCGGGAGACCCAGTACTTC
TRBV7-2,few,NA,TRBJ2-7,CASTSGLFLEQYF,TGTGCCAGCACATCGGGACTTTTTCTCGAGCAGTACTTC
TRBV5-1,NA,TRBD1,TRBJ1-1,CASSLGQGSTEAFF,TGCGCCAGCAGCTTGGGACAGGGAAGTACTGAAGCTTTCTTT
TRBV28,NA,NA,TRBJ2-7,CASSRTGSSYEQYF,TGTGCCAGCAGTCGTACAGGGTCGAGCTACGAGCAGTACTTC
TRBV5-1,few,TRBD1,TRBJ1-3,CASRQGPDSGNTIYF,TGCGCCAGCAGACAGGGGCCCGACTCTGGAAACACCATATATTTT
TRBV5-1,NA,NA,TRBJ2-7,CASSRGHTYEQYF,TGCGCCAGCAGCAGGGGACATACCTACGAGCAGTACTTC
TRBV6-1,NA,TRBD1,TRBJ1-2,CASSELEGADYGYTF,TGTGCCAGCAGTGAATTGGAGGGGGCGGACTATGGCTACACCTTC
TRBV27,NA,NA,TRBJ1-3,CASSLSITGFSSGNTIYF,TGTGCCAGCAGTTTATCGATAACGGGGTTTAGCTCTGGAAACACCATATATTTT
TRBV11-2,few,TRBD1,TRBJ1-2,CASSLSMTGGSYGYTF,TGTGCCAGCAGCTTGAGTATGACAGGGGGCAGTTATGGCTACACCTTC
TRBV28,once,NA,TRBJ1-3,CASSFGATGGNTIYF,TGTGCCAGCAGTTTTGGGGCAACGGGTGGAAACACCATATATTTT
TRBV4-2,NA,TRBD2,TRBJ2-1,CASSQALLAGDNEQFF,TGTGCCAGCAGCCAAGCCTTACTAGCGGGGGACAATGAGCAGTTCTTC
TRBV5-1,NA,NA,TRBJ1-6,CASSLGQNNSPLHF,TGCGCCAGCAGCTTGGGACAGAATAATTCACCCCTCCACTTT
TRBV19,NA,NA,TRBJ1-4,CASRPFMSESHTKLFF,TGTGCCAGTCGCCCCTTTATGTCGGAGTCCCACACGAAACTGTTTTTT
TRBV6-5,NA,NA,TRBJ1-2,CASSYGGSPFYGYTF,TGTGCCAGCAGTTACGGCGGCAGCCCCTTCTATGGCTACACCTTC
TRBV27,NA,TRBD1,TRBJ1-5,CASSQGVSNQPQHF,TGTGCCAGCTCCCAGGGGGTGAGCAATCAGCCCCAGCATTTT
TRBV6-4,few,NA,TRBJ2-2,CASSDSGEVNTGELFF,TGTGCCAGCAGTGACTCTGGGGAGGTAAACACCGGGGAGCTGTTTTTT
TRBV13,once,NA,TRBJ2-2,CASSGGGELFF,TGTGCCAGCAGTGGAGGCGGGGAGCTGTTTTTT
TRBV19,NA,NA,TRBJ1-5,CASTIRDFGQPQHF,TGTGCCAGTACCATCAGGGACTTCGGGCAGCCCCAGCATTTT
TRBV4-1,once,TRBD1,TRBJ1-6,CASSQRDRGSPLHF,TGCGCCAGCAGCCAGCGGGACAGGGGTTCACCCCTCCACTTT
TRBV9,NA,NA,TRBJ2-5,CASSVGGRGQETQYF,TGTGCCAGCAGCGTAGGAGGGCGGGGCCAAGAGACCCAGTACTTC
TRBV5-8,NA,TRBD1,TRBJ1-2,CASSLEGARSYGYTF,TGTGCCAGCAGCTTGGAGGGGGCGCGCAGCTATGGCTACACCTTC
TRBV25-1,once,TRBD1,TRBJ1-2,CASSDGTGVGGYTF,TGTGCCAGCAGTGACGGGACAGGGGTTGGTGGCTACACCTTC
TRBV4-1,NA,NA,TRBJ2-7,CASSHDRDTFSYEQYF,TGCGCCAGCAGCCATGACCGGGACACTTTCTCCTACGAGCAGTACTTC
TRBV4-1,once,NA,TRBJ2-7,CASSQGWRERLDEQYF,TGCGCCAGCAGCCAAGGATGGAGGGAGCGGTTGGACGAGCAGTACTTC
TRBV28,NA,TRBD1,TRBJ1-5,CASSSPRGPGNQPQHF,TGTGCCAGCAGTTCGCCCAGGGGGCCGGGCAATCAGCCCCAGCATTTT
TRBV7-9,NA,NA,TRBJ2-7,CASSFRDPGVEQYF,TGTGCCAGCAGCTTCCGGGACCCGGGGGTCGAGCAGTACTTC
TRBV5-6,NA,NA,TRBJ2-7,CASSRQGGENEQYF,TGTGCCAGCAGCCGGCAGGGCGGCGAGAACGAGCAGTACTTC
TRBV6-5,NA,NA,TRBJ2-7,CASSYSGVSEQYF,TGTGCCAGCAGTTACTCCGGGGTTTCAGAGCAGTACTTC
TRBV18,NA,NA,TRBJ2-7,CASSRDPSRGEQYF,TGTGCCAGCTCACGTGACCCCAGCAGGGGCGAGCAGTACTTC
TRBV9,NA,TRBD1,TRBJ2-2,CASSSRTGNTGELFF,TGTGCCAGCAGCTCGAGGACAGGGAACACCGGGGAGCTGTTTTTT
TRBV6-1,once,NA,TRBJ1-1,CASSYYAGTEAFF,TGTGCCAGCAGTTATTATGCGGGGACTGAAGCTTTCTTT